These 30 T cell receptor beta chains were all obtained from the same sample, sequenced in a study of blood T cell repertoires in COVID-19. Here immunoSEQ multiplex PCR was the method, and the copy in TCRdb shows in-frame clones only, minus some. This table holds about 90,000 clones, approximately 86% found once. Sequenced material: peripheral blood. The receptors were gathered from a man at least 80 years old with active or convalescent COVID-19.

This sequence joins TRBV28 and TRBJ2-5; D uncertain. Germline CDR1 and CDR2: MDHEN and SYDVKM. This CDR3 is 12 amino acids long. Trimming removed 6 bases from V and 1 base from J, with 6 bases in between. CDR3 loop: CASRAGQETQYF. The DNA of the CDR3 is TGTGCCAGCAGGGCAGGCCAAGAGACCCAGTACTTC.

The chain employs TRBV7-2 and TRBJ2-4; 8 bases line up with TRBD2. This CDR3 has 13 amino acids. V was pared by 5 bases and J by 6 bases, with 3 bases of the junction left unmatched. Germline V gene sequence: CDR1 SGHTA, CDR2 FQGNSA. CDR3: CASSVGLANIQYF. Here the CDR3 DNA reads TGTGCCAGCAGCGTCGGACTAGCAAACATTCAGTACTTC.

This clone showed up just once. The V and J genes are TRBV7-6 and TRBJ2-1; 7 bases align to TRBD2. The CDR3 runs to 14 residues. Germline lookup yields CDR1 SGHVS and CDR2 FNYEAQ. The V gene end was trimmed by 5 bases and the J gene end by 10 bases; junction bases not matched to a gene: 11. Written as DNA, the CDR3 is TGTGCCAGCAGCCGAGGGAGGGCCTCGGAGGAGCAGTTCTTC. Residues: CASSRGRASEEQFF.

The chain has TRBV19 and TRBJ1-2; 8 positions match TRBD1. CDR3 length equals 15 residues. Germline V lookup: CDR1 LNHDA, CDR2 SQIVND (reference sequence). The V segment lost 4 bases and the J segment 1 base; nucleotides outside the gene matches: 5. The CDR3 DNA reads as TGTGCCAGTAGTACGGACAGGGACGATAACTATGGCTACACCTTC. Amino acids: CASSTDRDDNYGYTF.

The count of this clone is one. The chain joins TRBV19 to TRBJ1-4, with TRBD1 matching over 7 bases. The length of the CDR3 is 16 residues. The trim removed 4 bases at V and 8 bases at J, leaving 13 bases unmatched. CDR1 and CDR2 from the germline V gene are LNHDA and SQIVND (reference sequence). The CDR3 DNA is TGTGCCAGTAGTACCCCCCGGACAGGAGGGAGAGAAAAACTGTTTTTT. The encoded protein is CASSTPRTGGREKLFF.

The chain uses TRBV3-1 (or the pseudogene TRBV3-2) and TRBJ1-1; D is uncertain. This CDR3 has 13 residues. The germline CDR1 and CDR2 sequences are LGHDT and YNNKEL (reference sequence). The germline V and J ends were trimmed by 5 bases and 0 bases, with 7 bases remaining between them. In DNA form, the CDR3 reads TGTGCCAGCAGCTTATCCGTGAACACTGAAGCTTTCTTT. The encoded protein is CASSLSVNTEAFF.

The CDR3 DNA follows: TGTGCCAGTAGCCGGACAGCATCGAACACTGAAGCTTTCTTT. This codes for CASSRTASNTEAFF. The V call is TRBV19, the J call TRBJ1-1; possibly TRBD1 for D (6 bases). V was trimmed by 6 bases and J by 1 base, leaving 12 bases between them. CDR1 is LNHDA and CDR2 is SQIVND in the germline V gene (reference sequence). The CDR3 covers 14 residues.

The rearrangement links TRBV18 to TRBJ1-4; D is possibly TRBD1 (6 bases). From germline, CDR1 is KGHSH and CDR2 LQKENI. The CDR3 is 15 residues long. V shed 3 bases and J shed 6 bases, with 14 bases lying between them. In DNA, the CDR3 is TGTGCCAGCTCACCGGCAGGGGTCGGGGATGAAAAACTGTTTTTT. This gives the protein CASSPAGVGDEKLFF.

The gene calls are TRBV27 and TRBJ1-5, with D uncertain. V was cut by 1 base and J by 5 bases, with 6 bases left in between. Germline-derived CDR1 and CDR2 are MNHEY and SMNVEV (reference sequence). There are 13 residues in the CDR3. The CDR3 loop reads CASSLYRDQPQHF. Here the CDR3 DNA reads TGTGCCAGCAGTTTATACAGAGATCAGCCCCAGCATTTT.

This clone was picked up one time. V gene TRBV5-1 combines with J gene TRBJ2-5; maybe TRBD1 (6 bases). V gave up 0 bases and J gave up 1 base, with 7 bases separating them. This CDR3 comprises 14 residues. CDR1 is SGHRS, CDR2 YFSETQ, per germline. In nucleotides, the CDR3 is TGCGCCAGCAGCTTGGGGACAGTCCAAGAGACCCAGTACTTC. As protein: CASSLGTVQETQYF.

The chain employs TRBV28 and TRBJ2-7, with D possibly being TRBD2 (7 bases). The CDR3 covers 16 residues. The V gene lost 2 bases and the J gene lost 0 bases, with 14 bases spanning the gap. Germline CDR1 and CDR2: MDHEN and SYDVKM. The CDR3 nucleotides are TGTGCCAGCAGTTTAGGGGGAGGGGGGAGCTCCTACGAGCAGTACTTC. Translation: CASSLGGGGSSYEQYF.

This clone was seen only a few times. The genes are TRBV18 and TRBJ2-3; 7 bases align to TRBD2. V lost 3 bases and J lost 0; bases outside the gene matches: 15. The CDR3 contains 19 residues. Germline-derived CDR1 and CDR2 are KGHSH and LQKENI. CDR3 sequence reads: CASSPFSGTNPQSTDTQYF. In DNA, the CDR3 is TGTGCCAGCTCACCCTTTTCCGGGACTAACCCTCAAAGCACAGATACGCAGTATTTT.

The CDR3 protein is CASSQRGTGGVYEQYF. In DNA, the CDR3 is TGTGCCAGTAGCCAGCGGGGGACAGGGGGCGTCTACGAGCAGTACTTC. The V call is TRBV19, the J call TRBJ2-7, with 12 bases that match TRBD1. With V trimmed by 6 bases and J by 3 bases, 9 bases remained unmatched. From germline, CDR1 is LNHDA and CDR2 SQIVND (reference sequence). This CDR3 is 16 amino acids long.

This chain links TRBV14 with TRBJ2-5; TRBD2 aligns across 13 bases. The J segment lost 4 bases and the V segment lost 4 bases, leaving 6 bases of the junction unmatched. Per the germline V gene, CDR1 is SGHDN and CDR2 is FVKESK. The CDR3 spans 16 residues. The CDR3 region has the DNA TGTGCCAGCAGCCCCACTCGACTAGCGGGAGGAGAGACCCAGTACTTC. Translating it yields CASSPTRLAGGETQYF.

V usage is TRBV18 and J usage is TRBJ2-3; D is uncertain. Germline assignment: CDR1 KGHSH and CDR2 LQKENI. Trimming pared 3 bases from V and 6 bases from J, leaving 13 bases between. The length of the CDR3 is 14 residues. This CDR3 reads CASSPSELLDTQYF. The CDR3 DNA reads as TGTGCCAGCTCACCCAGCGAACTACTCGATACGCAGTATTTT.

The rearrangement joins TRBV7-6 to TRBJ1-4, with D unclear. V was trimmed by 5 bases and J by 3 bases, leaving 13 bases between them. CDR3 length equals 15 residues. Germline assignment: CDR1 SGHVS and CDR2 FNYEAQ. CDR3 region: CASSAQIRANEKLFF. Written as DNA, the CDR3 is TGTGCCAGCAGCGCACAGATTCGAGCTAATGAAAAACTGTTTTTT.

The chain has TRBV5-8 and TRBJ2-6, with 7 nucleotides matching TRBD1. This CDR3 comprises 16 residues. V lost 8 bases and J lost 1; bases outside the gene matches: 9. Germline V CDR1 and CDR2: SGHTS, YDEGEE. CDR3 loop: CARHRDRTSGANVLTF. CDR3 in DNA: TGTGCCAGACACCGGGACAGAACATCTGGGGCCAACGTCCTGACTTTC.

The chain uses TRBV7-3 and TRBJ2-7; 7 bases are shared with TRBD2. This CDR3 comprises 16 residues. Germline V gives CDR1 SGHTA, CDR2 FQGTGA. The J segment lost 5 bases and the V segment lost 5 bases, leaving 15 bases of the junction unmatched. CDR3 nucleotides: TGTGCCAGCAGCCTACTGGGCGGGAGTTTCTTAAACGAGCAGTACTTC. It translates to CASSLLGGSFLNEQYF.

The rearrangement joins TRBV4-1 to TRBJ1-2; no definite D call. V dropped 1 base and J dropped 4 bases, with 10 bases sitting between them. The CDR3 extends over 14 amino acids. Germline V gives CDR1 MGHRA, CDR2 YSYEKL. For the CDR3, the DNA is TGCGCCAGCAGCCAAGGCATAACAGCCTATGGCTACACCTTC. Residues: CASSQGITAYGYTF.

The rearrangement uses TRBV10-3 and TRBJ2-6; TRBD1 matches 9 bases. The length of the CDR3 is 16 residues. CDR1 ENHRY and CDR2 SYGVKD come from the germline V gene. J lost 2 bases, V lost 5 bases, and 4 bases had no gene match. CDR3 DNA: TGTGCCATCAGTAGGGACAGGGTGGCTGGGGCCAACGTCCTGACTTTC. Translated: CAISRDRVAGANVLTF.

J is TRBJ1-5 and V is TRBV5-8; 10 bases fit TRBD1. Germline CDR1 SGHTS, CDR2 YDEGEE. V trimming: 4 bases; J trimming: 10 bases; junction bases outside the gene matches: 8. This CDR3 region has 14 residues. The CDR3 DNA is TGTGCCAGCAGCGGGGACAGGGGCAAGGGACCCCAGCATTTT. Translation gives CASSGDRGKGPQHF.

By its share, this clone is medium-sized (0.01 to 0.1%). The chain recombines TRBV19 with TRBJ2-5; D possibly corresponds to TRBD1 (5 bases). The CDR3 is 13 amino acids. The V end lost 9 bases, the J end lost 5 bases, and 16 bases lay between the germline ends. From germline, CDR1 is LNHDA and CDR2 SQIVND (reference sequence). The CDR3 protein is CASSIRVAETQYF. The CDR3 DNA sequence: TGTGCCAGCTCCATCAGGGTGGCGGAGACCCAGTACTTC.

The rearrangement links TRBV7-9 to TRBJ1-2; 9 bases line up with TRBD1. The V segment lost 5 bases and the J segment 5 bases; nucleotides outside the gene matches: 9. CDR1 is SEHNR, CDR2 FQNEAQ, per germline (reference sequence). This CDR3 comprises 15 residues. The CDR3 DNA is TGTGCCAGCAGCGCCACAGGGGGCTCTAGGTATGGCTACACCTTC. Translating gives CASSATGGSRYGYTF. The whole variable domain, remainder taken from reference TRBV7-9 and TRBJ1-2, is DTGVSQNPRHKITKRGQNVTFRCDPISEHNRLYWYRQTLGQGPEFLTYFQNEAQLEKSRLLSDRFSAERPKGSFSTLEIQRTEQGDSAMYLCASSATGGSRYGYTFGSGTRLTVV.

The rearrangement uses TRBV6-1 and TRBJ1-5; D perhaps matches TRBD1 (5 bases). The CDR3 spans 16 residues. V lost 2 bases and J lost 0, with 11 bases in between. CDR1 MNHNS and CDR2 SASEGT come from the germline V gene. The CDR3 protein is CASSELTAYSNQPQHF. The CDR3 DNA is TGTGCCAGCAGTGAATTGACAGCTTATAGCAATCAGCCCCAGCATTTT.

J is TRBJ2-2 and V is TRBV6-2 or TRBV6-3; 9 bases are a match to TRBD1. Unmatched junction bases numbered 8, after V lost 6 bases and J lost 3 bases. CDR3 length equals 16 residues. CDR1 is MNHEY and CDR2 is SVGEGT in the germline V gene. The CDR3 coding sequence is TGTGCCAGCAGCACGGGGCGGGACAGGGACACCGGGGAGCTGTTTTTT. Encoded protein: CASSTGRDRDTGELFF.

This chain connects TRBV19 to TRBJ1-1; 9 bases align to TRBD1. The V and J ends lost 4 bases and 4 bases, in that order; junction bases with no gene match: 4. The CDR3 extends over 14 amino acids. Germline CDR1 LNHDA, CDR2 SQIVND (reference sequence). DNA for the CDR3: TGTGCCAGTAGTAAACAGGGGGCCTTCACTGAAGCTTTCTTT. This encodes CASSKQGAFTEAFF.

The CDR3 DNA reads TGTGCCTCCAACCCCAGGGGCAGGTTTCCGAAACTGTTTTTT. Residues: CASNPRGRFPKLFF. This chain joins TRBV19 and TRBJ1-4, with D possibly matching TRBD1 (6 bases). This CDR3 has 14 amino acids. Deletions cut 11 bases from V and 11 bases from J, with 24 bases between. Germline CDR1 is LNHDA and CDR2 is SQIVND (reference sequence).

The chain combines TRBV6-5 with TRBJ2-4; a possible D gene is TRBD2 (5 bases). CDR1 MNHEY and CDR2 SVGAGI come from the germline V gene. Deletions cut 0 bases from V and 0 bases from J, with 9 bases between. The CDR3 extends over 16 amino acids. CDR3 bases: TGTGCCAGCAGTTACTCCCCGAGGGTAGCCAAAAACATTCAGTACTTC. It translates to CASSYSPRVAKNIQYF.

The chain links TRBV4-2 to TRBJ2-6, with D unclear. Germline V gene data show CDR1 as LGHNA and CDR2 as YNFKEQ. The CDR3 consists of 19 residues. The V end was cut by 0 bases, the J end by 4 bases, with 19 bases between. The CDR3 reads CASSQDLATVSFGANVLTF. Here the CDR3 DNA reads TGTGCCAGCAGCCAAGATTTGGCTACAGTATCTTTCGGGGCCAACGTCCTGACTTTC.

The CDR3 DNA reads as TGCGCCAGCAGCGTTACAGGGGACGGATACGAGCAGTACTTC. It specifies CASSVTGDGYEQYF. The chain couples TRBV5-1 to TRBJ2-7, with 7 bases fitting TRBD1. The V segment lost 4 bases and the J segment 4 bases; nucleotides outside the gene matches: 8. CDR1 is SGHRS, CDR2 YFSETQ, per germline. This CDR3 spans 14 amino acids.